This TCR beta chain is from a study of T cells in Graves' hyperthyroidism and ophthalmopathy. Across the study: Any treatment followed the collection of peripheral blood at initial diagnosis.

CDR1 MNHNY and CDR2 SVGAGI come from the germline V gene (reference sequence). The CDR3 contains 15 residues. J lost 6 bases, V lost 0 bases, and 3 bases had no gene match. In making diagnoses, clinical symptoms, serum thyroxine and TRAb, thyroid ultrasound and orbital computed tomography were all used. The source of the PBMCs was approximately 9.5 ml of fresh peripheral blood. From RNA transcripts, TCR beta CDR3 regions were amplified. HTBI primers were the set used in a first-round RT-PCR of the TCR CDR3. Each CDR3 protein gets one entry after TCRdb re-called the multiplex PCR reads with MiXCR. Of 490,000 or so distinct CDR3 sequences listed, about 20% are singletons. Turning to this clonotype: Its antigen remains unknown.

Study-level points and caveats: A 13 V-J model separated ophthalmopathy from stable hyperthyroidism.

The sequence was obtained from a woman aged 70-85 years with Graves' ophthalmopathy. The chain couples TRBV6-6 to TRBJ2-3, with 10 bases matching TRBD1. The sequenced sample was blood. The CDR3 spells CASSYSRDRGDTQYF. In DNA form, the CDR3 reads TGTGCCAGCAGTTACTCCAGGGACAGGGGCGATACGCAGTATTTT.